Following are 4 T cell receptor beta chains from one sample sequenced in a study of identical twins. From the 5' RACE reads, TCRdb called clonotypes with MiXCR, one entry per CDR3 protein. Of approximately 550,000 distinct CDR3 sequences in the sample, around 24% are singletons; the top ten hold 0.4% to 0.6%. These records were also assigned to another study, of yellow fever vaccine responses in identical twins.

The sequenced sample was CD4+ T cells sorted from blood. These receptors came from a woman between 18 and 30 years old in good health.

The chain combines TRBV24-1 with TRBJ1-2; D is unresolved. CDR1 KGHDR and CDR2 SFDVKD come from the germline V gene. V was shortened by 5 bases and J by 0 bases, with 6 bases between the two germline ends. The CDR3 has 13 amino acids. The CDR3 DNA reads TGTGCCACCAGTGTGGCAGCTAACTATGGCTACACCTTC. This codes for CATSVAANYGYTF.

There are a few counts of this clonotype. The rearrangement uses TRBV4-1 and TRBJ2-3; possibly TRBD2 for D (7 bases). Looked up from germline, CDR1 is MGHRA and CDR2 is YSYEKL. CDR3 length equals 18 residues. The V end lost 1 base, the J end lost 1 base, and 18 bases lay between the germline ends. CDR3 sequence (DNA): TGCGCCAGCAGCCAAGTTGGTCGGGGGGCCAGTGGCACAGATACGCAGTATTTT. Translated: CASSQVGRGASGTDTQYF.

J is TRBJ2-5 and V is TRBV5-1; 9 bases map to TRBD1. Germline CDR1 SGHRS, CDR2 YFSETQ. The CDR3 spans 15 residues. The V gene end was trimmed by 3 bases and the J gene end by 5 bases; junction bases not matched to a gene: 8. CDR3 bases: TGCGCCAGCAGCTCCCAGGGACAGGGACGGGAGACCCAGTACTTC. Translated, it gives CASSSQGQGRETQYF.

The sample holds many counts of this clonotype. This chain links TRBV7-9 with TRBJ2-2; 7 nucleotides agree with TRBD2. Germline V CDR1 and CDR2: SEHNR, FQNEAQ (reference sequence). The CDR3 consists of 17 residues. Trimming took 2 bases from V and 2 from J; bases not matched to a gene: 8. CDR3 loop: CASSLKLANENTGELFF. In DNA form, the CDR3 reads TGTGCCAGCAGCTTAAAACTAGCGAATGAAAACACCGGGGAGCTGTTTTTT. The variable domain in full, with the rest retrieved from reference TRBV7-9 and TRBJ2-2, is DTGVSQNPRHKITKRGQNVTFRCDPISEHNRLYWYRQTLGQGPEFLTYFQNEAQLEKSRLLSDRFSAERPKGSFSTLEIQRTEQGDSAMYLCASSLKLANENTGELFFGEGSRLTVL.